A single sample gave rise to the 27 T cell receptor beta chains below, sequenced in a study of response to subunit inactivated influenza vaccine. TCRdb reprocessed the RT-PCR reads with MiXCR, giving one entry per CDR3 protein. The sample holds roughly 790,000 distinct CDR3 sequences, about 20% seen once. The sequenced sample was PBMCs from blood, obtained 5 to 6 days after vaccination. The source is a man over 45 who received an inactivated influenza vaccine.

This clonotype turned up a few times. The chain has TRBV7-9 and TRBJ2-1; the D is unclear. The CDR3 sequence is 16 residues long. The V gene's germline CDR1 is SEHNR and CDR2 FQNEAQ (reference sequence). V gave up 1 base and J gave up 7 bases, with 17 bases separating them. The CDR3 coding sequence is TGTGCCAGCAGCTTAGGTTTCCGACCACCCGTGAATGAGCAGTTCTTC. This encodes CASSLGFRPPVNEQFF.

V is TRBV20-1 and J is TRBJ2-2; D is perhaps TRBD1 (5 bases). The CDR3 consists of 14 residues. Germline V gene lookup returns CDR1 DFQATT and CDR2 SNEGSKA (reference sequence). Between the trimmed V and J ends, which lost 1 base and 4 bases, there was a span of 10 bases. CDR3 coding DNA: TGCAGTGCTAGAGGCAGGGTCGGCACCGGGGAGCTGTTTTTT. Translation: CSARGRVGTGELFF.

This chain uses TRBV12-3 or TRBV12-4 with TRBJ2-5, with D hard to call. V dropped 3 bases and J dropped 5 bases, with 16 bases sitting between them. The CDR3 has 15 residues. CDR3 region: CASSFLRPDLETQYF. CDR3 bases: TGTGCCAGCAGTTTCCTCCGCCCCGACCTGGAGACCCAGTACTTC.

The chain couples TRBV20-1 to TRBJ1-1, with 9 nucleotides matching TRBD1. Trimming removed 6 bases from V and 6 bases from J; junction bases left unmatched: 11. Germline V lookup: CDR1 DFQATT, CDR2 SNEGSKA (reference sequence). There are 14 residues in the CDR3. The CDR3 sequence: CSAPGQGTFAEAFF. In nucleotides, the CDR3 is TGCAGTGCGCCGGGACAGGGTACATTTGCTGAAGCTTTCTTT.

The V gene is TRBV29-1, the J gene TRBJ1-5; D remains ambiguous. The CDR3 sequence is 13 residues long. The germline V and J ends were trimmed by 7 bases and 3 bases, with 13 bases remaining between them. Germline loops: CDR1 SQVTM, CDR2 ANQGSEA. The CDR3 here is CSAAEGDNQPQHF. For the CDR3, the DNA is TGCAGCGCCGCCGAGGGAGACAATCAGCCCCAGCATTTT.

This chain links TRBV11-2 with TRBJ2-2, with a weak D call TRBD1 (5 bases). V lost 2 bases and J lost 4, with 8 bases in between. CDR3 length: 14 amino acids. CDR1 is SGHAT, CDR2 FQNNGV, per germline. The CDR3 region is CASSLHDSTGELFF. The DNA for the CDR3 is TGTGCCAGCAGCTTACACGACAGCACCGGGGAGCTGTTTTTT.

This clonotype was picked up one time. CDR3 sequence: CSAPRQRLAKNIQYF. The CDR3 nucleotides read TGCAGTGCCCCCAGACAGCGTTTAGCCAAAAACATTCAGTACTTC. J is TRBJ2-4 and V is TRBV20-1; tentatively, D is TRBD1 (5 bases). Germline CDR1 reads DFQATT; CDR2 reads SNEGSKA (reference sequence). The CDR3 runs to 15 residues. V lost 6 bases and J 0 bases, leaving 15 bases between the germline ends.

In this sample, this clonotype turned up a few times. V and J are TRBV20-1 and TRBJ2-3, with 10 positions matching TRBD2. V gave up 5 bases and J gave up 0 bases; unmatched junction bases: 8. The CDR3 totals 16 residues. The germline V gene encodes CDR1 DFQATT and CDR2 SNEGSKA (reference sequence). This chain's CDR3 is CSAQPRTSGSTDTQYF. The CDR3 DNA reads as TGCAGTGCTCAACCCCGGACTAGCGGAAGCACAGATACGCAGTATTTT.

This clonotype was detected a few times. V usage is TRBV5-1 and J usage is TRBJ2-1; tentatively, D is TRBD1 or TRBD2 (6 bases each). V gave up 4 bases and J gave up 4 bases, with 15 bases separating them. This CDR3 has 15 residues. Germline V gene lookup returns CDR1 SGHRS and CDR2 YFSETQ. CDR3 loop: CASSASTGAYNEQFF. The CDR3 bases are TGCGCCAGCAGCGCGAGCACGGGGGCATACAATGAGCAGTTCTTC.

The chain uses TRBV7-9 and TRBJ2-2; D possibly corresponds to TRBD2 (5 bases). CDR1 and CDR2 (germline): SEHNR, FQNEAQ (reference sequence). The CDR3 has 15 amino acids. V lost 7 bases to trimming and J lost 0 bases, with 12 bases between them. The CDR3, as DNA: TGTGCCAGCACCCCCGGGAACGCGAACACCGGGGAGCTGTTTTTT. Translating gives CASTPGNANTGELFF.

The chain employs TRBV28 and TRBJ2-7, with D tentatively TRBD1 or TRBD2 (5 bases each). V lost 3 bases and J 6 bases, leaving 15 bases between the germline ends. The germline CDR1 and CDR2 sequences are MDHEN and SYDVKM. There are 14 residues in the CDR3. CDR3 amino acids: CASSFAGRTSEQYF. In nucleotides, the CDR3 is TGTGCCAGCAGTTTTGCAGGGAGAACATCCGAGCAGTACTTC.

The chain joins TRBV12-3 or TRBV12-4 to TRBJ2-2; D gene ambiguous. The CDR3 has 16 residues. V was trimmed by 6 bases and J by 0 bases, leaving 14 bases between them. This CDR3 is CASSLKPLTNTGELFF. CDR3 in DNA: TGTGCCAGCAGCTTAAAGCCCCTTACGAACACCGGGGAGCTGTTTTTT.

Only a few counts were recorded for this clonotype. This chain connects TRBV4-2 to TRBJ1-2, with 11 bases lining up with TRBD1. The ends lost 3 bases at V and 3 bases at J; junction bases unmatched: 3. Germline V gene data show CDR1 as LGHNA and CDR2 as YNFKEQ. The CDR3 has 15 residues. Written as DNA, the CDR3 is TGTGCCAGCAGCCAGGGGACAGGGGGGTACTATGGCTACACCTTC. It encodes CASSQGTGGYYGYTF.

The chain links TRBV15 to TRBJ2-7; 10 bases agree with TRBD1. The length of the CDR3 is 15 residues. The V and J ends lost 3 bases and 5 bases, in that order; junction bases with no gene match: 7. Germline loops: CDR1 LNHNV, CDR2 YYDKDF (reference sequence). Here the CDR3 reads CATSSRTGGVDEQYF. The CDR3 nucleotides read TGTGCCACCAGCAGTCGGACAGGGGGAGTAGACGAGCAGTACTTC.

This clonotype has more than one count but fewer than ten. This rearrangement joins TRBV5-1 to TRBJ1-2; possible D gene TRBD1, 5 bases. Germline V gene data show CDR1 as SGHRS and CDR2 as YFSETQ. V was trimmed by 4 bases and J by 1 base, leaving 14 bases between them. CDR3 length: 15 amino acids. The CDR3 coding sequence is TGCGCCAGCAGCCAAAACCGGGACGGTAACTATGGCTACACCTTC. Translated, it gives CASSQNRDGNYGYTF.

This clonotype was observed at least ten times. The CDR3: CASRATGTRLGYTF. In DNA, the CDR3 is TGTGCCAGCAGGGCGACCGGGACCCGCCTTGGCTACACCTTC. This sequence joins TRBV12-3 or TRBV12-4 and TRBJ1-2; the D gene is possibly TRBD1 (5 bases). CDR3 length equals 14 residues. The V gene lost 6 bases and the J gene lost 7 bases, with 18 bases spanning the gap.

This chain links TRBV4-3 with TRBJ2-7; D call uncertain. Between the trimmed V and J ends, which lost 0 bases and 6 bases, there was a span of 12 bases. Germline CDR1 reads LGHNA; CDR2 reads YSLEER. The CDR3 consists of 14 residues. This chain's CDR3 is CASSQEGRTTEQYF. CDR3 in DNA: TGCGCCAGCAGCCAAGAGGGCAGAACCACCGAGCAGTACTTC.

V gene TRBV9 combines with J gene TRBJ2-1; TRBD2 agrees at 8 bases. With V trimmed by 0 bases and J by 3 bases, 2 bases remained unmatched. The length of the CDR3 is 15 residues. Germline V gene data show CDR1 as SGDLS and CDR2 as YYNGEE. In nucleotides, the CDR3 is TGTGCCAGCAGCGTAGAACTAGCGGACTACAATGAGCAGTTCTTC. It specifies CASSVELADYNEQFF.

The CDR3 loop reads CASSFAGGRTARNEQFF. CDR3 in DNA: TGTGCCAGCAGCTTTGCAGGTGGACGGACCGCTAGGAATGAGCAGTTCTTC. This rearrangement joins TRBV7-9 to TRBJ2-1; D ambiguous. The germline V and J ends were trimmed by 3 bases and 7 bases, with 22 bases remaining between them. In germline, CDR1 is SEHNR, CDR2 FQNEAQ (reference sequence). The CDR3 has 17 amino acids.

The genes are TRBV7-8 and TRBJ1-1; D is unresolved. The CDR3 extends over 15 amino acids. V shed 2 bases and J shed 10 bases, with 20 bases lying between them. CDR1 SGHVS and CDR2 FQNEAQ come from the germline V gene. The CDR3 loop reads CASSLTHRVETAAFF. CDR3 bases: TGTGCCAGCAGCTTAACCCATAGGGTGGAGACGGCAGCTTTCTTT.

This clonotype was found a few times. The chain carries TRBV10-3 and TRBJ1-1; TRBD1 matches at 9 bases. This CDR3 is built from 14 residues. With 4 bases clipped from V and 2 bases from J, the junction kept 2 bases outside the gene matches. Germline V gives CDR1 ENHRY, CDR2 SYGVKD. This CDR3 reads CAISGDRANTEAFF. The CDR3 coding sequence is TGTGCCATCAGTGGGGACAGGGCAAACACTGAAGCTTTCTTT.

The chain uses TRBV30 and TRBJ1-5, with D maybe TRBD1 (5 bases). The CDR3 loop spans 15 amino acids. Trimming took off 2 bases at V and 3 bases at J, with 14 bases between the two ends. The germline CDR1 and CDR2 sequences are GTSNPN and SVGIG (reference sequence). CDR3 DNA: TGTGCCTGGAGTCGGGGGTCGGAAACCAATCAGCCCCAGCATTTT. It codes for CAWSRGSETNQPQHF.

Only a few counts were recorded for this clonotype. V usage is TRBV20-1 and J usage is TRBJ1-1, with 7 nucleotides matching TRBD1. The CDR3 length is 14 residues. Germline trimming cut 1 base from V and 4 bases from J; bases unmatched to any gene: 6. Per germline, CDR1 DFQATT and CDR2 SNEGSKA (reference sequence). Here the CDR3 reads CSARGQGGGTEAFF. The DNA of the CDR3 is TGCAGTGCTAGAGGACAGGGTGGGGGCACTGAAGCTTTCTTT.

The chain recombines TRBV5-1 with TRBJ2-3; TRBD2 might be the D (5 bases). Germline V gene data show CDR1 as SGHRS and CDR2 as YFSETQ. Trimming took 0 bases from V and 2 from J, leaving 13 bases between them. This CDR3 comprises 16 residues. In DNA, the CDR3 is TGCGCCAGCAGCTTGGGGACTCAAGTAAACACAGATACGCAGTATTTT. It yields the protein CASSLGTQVNTDTQYF.

CDR3 region: CASSLGGKLNTEAFF. The CDR3 bases are TGCGCCAGCAGCTTGGGGGGGAAACTGAACACTGAAGCTTTCTTT. The V and J genes are TRBV5-1 and TRBJ1-1; weak D call: TRBD1 (5 bases). This CDR3 contains 15 residues. CDR1 SGHRS and CDR2 YFSETQ come from the germline V gene. V lost 0 bases to trimming and J lost 0 bases, with 9 bases between them.

This clonotype came up a few times. The chain employs TRBV4-3 and TRBJ2-7, with no clear D. Looked up from germline, CDR1 is LGHNA and CDR2 is YSLEER. CDR3 length: 15 amino acids. Trimming took 2 bases from V and 2 from J, leaving 13 bases between them. The CDR3 region is CASSQSSQQTYEQYF. The DNA of the CDR3 is TGCGCCAGCAGCCAATCGTCCCAGCAGACCTACGAGCAGTACTTC.

The CDR3 sequence is CASRSGQGSNQPQHF. The CDR3 DNA reads TGTGCCAGCAGGTCGGGACAGGGCAGCAATCAGCCCCAGCATTTT. V and J are TRBV6-1 and TRBJ1-5, with TRBD1 matching over 9 bases. The CDR3 runs 15 residues. Germline V CDR1 and CDR2: MNHNS, SASEGT. Trimming took 6 bases from V and 1 from J; bases not matched to a gene: 4.